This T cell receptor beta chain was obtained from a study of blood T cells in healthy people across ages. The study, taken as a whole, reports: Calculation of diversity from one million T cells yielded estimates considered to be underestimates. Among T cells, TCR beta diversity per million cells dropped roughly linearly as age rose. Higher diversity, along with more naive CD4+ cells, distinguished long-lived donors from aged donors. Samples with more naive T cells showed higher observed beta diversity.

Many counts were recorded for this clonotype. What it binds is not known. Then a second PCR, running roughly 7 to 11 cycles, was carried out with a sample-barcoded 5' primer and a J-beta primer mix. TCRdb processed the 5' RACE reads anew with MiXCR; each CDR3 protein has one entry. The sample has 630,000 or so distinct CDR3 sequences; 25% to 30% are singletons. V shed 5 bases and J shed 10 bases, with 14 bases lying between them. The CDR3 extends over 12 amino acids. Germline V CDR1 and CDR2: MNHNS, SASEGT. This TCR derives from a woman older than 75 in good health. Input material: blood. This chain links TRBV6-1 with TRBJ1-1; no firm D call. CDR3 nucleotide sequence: TGTGCCAGCAGTAGCGGGAGGTCCGGAGCTTTCTTT. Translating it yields CASSSGRSGAFF.